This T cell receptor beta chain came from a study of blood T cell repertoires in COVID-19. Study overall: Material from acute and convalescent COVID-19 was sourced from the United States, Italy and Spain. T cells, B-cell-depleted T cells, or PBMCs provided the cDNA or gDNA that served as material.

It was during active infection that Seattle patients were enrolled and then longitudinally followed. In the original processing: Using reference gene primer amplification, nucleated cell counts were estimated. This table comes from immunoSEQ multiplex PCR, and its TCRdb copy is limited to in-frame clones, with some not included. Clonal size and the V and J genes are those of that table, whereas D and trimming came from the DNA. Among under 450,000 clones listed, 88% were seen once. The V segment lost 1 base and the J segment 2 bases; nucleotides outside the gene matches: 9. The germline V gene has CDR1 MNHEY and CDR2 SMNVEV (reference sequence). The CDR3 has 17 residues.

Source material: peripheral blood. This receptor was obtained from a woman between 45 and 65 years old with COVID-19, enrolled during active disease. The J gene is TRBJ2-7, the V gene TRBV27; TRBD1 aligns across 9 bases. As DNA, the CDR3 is TGTGCCAGCAGTTTATGGGGGGGCGACAGGGGGACCTACGAGCAGTACTTC. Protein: CASSLWGGDRGTYEQYF.